This is a list of T cell receptor beta chains from one sample in a study of cytomegalovirus exposure and HLA in healthy donors. The repertoire was sequenced with immunoSEQ multiplex PCR; TCRdb's copy has only in-frame clones and lacks some. The profile covers some 150,000 clones, with 75% to 90% appearing a single time and about a fifth taken by the ten largest. The sequenced sample was PBMCs. These TCRs come from a man younger than 30 in good health and CMV-seropositive. CDR3s include the opening cysteine and the closing phenylalanine or tryptophan. The order of the fields is V gene, clone size, J gene, D gene, CDR3 protein, CDR3 DNA. The D gene is left open where the match is weak. Not every row has a clone size; where given, it reads once, few, many or a size class.

TRBV5-4	NA	TRBJ2-6	NA	CASSGPSVRDGSGANVLTF	TGTGCCAGCAGTGGACCCTCGGTGCGGGACGGCTCTGGGGCCAACGTCCTGACTTTC
TRBV6-1	NA	TRBJ1-2	NA	CASSPRAWIAYGYTF	TGTGCCAGCAGTCCCAGGGCGTGGATCGCGTATGGCTACACCTTC
TRBV6-4	many	TRBJ2-3	TRBD2	CASSELSGDTDTQYF	TGTGCCAGCAGTGAATTAAGCGGGGACACAGATACGCAGTATTTT
TRBV2	NA	TRBJ2-5	NA	CASSGHQGRGETQYF	TGTGCCAGCAGTGGTCATCAGGGTAGGGGAGAGACCCAGTACTTC
TRBV11-3	NA	TRBJ2-5	TRBD2	CASSPGLELEETQYF	TGTGCCAGCAGCCCGGGACTAGAGTTGGAAGAGACCCAGTACTTC
TRBV11-2	NA	TRBJ1-3	NA	CASSLVFGAPIYF	TGTGCCAGCAGCTTAGTCTTTGGGGCTCCCATATATTTT
TRBV6-5	NA	TRBJ1-3	NA	CASSRNQGNGNTIYF	TGTGCCAGCAGTAGGAACCAGGGTAATGGAAACACCATATATTTT
TRBV6-1	NA	TRBJ2-7	TRBD2	CASRTGLASSYEQYF	TGTGCCAGCAGGACTGGACTAGCGAGCTCCTACGAGCAGTACTTC
TRBV11-2	NA	TRBJ2-7	NA	CASSLAGGEQYF	TGTGCCAGCAGCTTAGCAGGGGGGGAGCAGTACTTC
TRBV6-5	once	TRBJ2-7	NA	CASSYDKPYYEQYF	TGTGCCAGCAGTTACGACAAACCGTACTACGAGCAGTACTTC
TRBV5-1	NA	TRBJ1-2	TRBD1	CASSFGYGTGGDGYTF	TGCGCCAGCAGCTTTGGCTATGGGACAGGGGGAGACGGCTACACCTTC
TRBV29-1	NA	TRBJ2-7	NA	CSAYRGGTYEQYF	TGCAGCGCCTACAGGGGGGGAACCTACGAGCAGTACTTC
TRBV14	NA	TRBJ2-1	NA	CASSQGRASYNEQFF	TGTGCCAGCAGCCAAGGCAGGGCGTCCTACAATGAGCAGTTCTTC
TRBV5-6	NA	TRBJ1-2	NA	CASSDPRARGNYGYTF	TGTGCCAGCAGCGACCCCCGGGCAAGAGGGAACTATGGCTACACCTTC
TRBV6-5	once	TRBJ2-1	TRBD2	CASSYGGGINEQFF	TGTGCCAGCAGTTACGGGGGGGGTATAAATGAGCAGTTCTTC
TRBV7-8	NA	TRBJ1-5	NA	CASSLGQGSNQPQHF	TGTGCCAGCAGCTTAGGGCAGGGCAGTAATCAGCCCCAGCATTTT
TRBV5-6	NA	TRBJ1-1	NA	CASRARQRVNTEAFF	TGTGCCAGCAGAGCCCGACAACGAGTGAACACTGAAGCTTTCTTT
TRBV9	NA	TRBJ2-2	NA	CASSHGGGELFF	TGTGCCAGCAGCCACGGGGGCGGGGAGCTGTTTTTT
TRBV4-3	NA	TRBJ2-1	TRBD2	CASSPLAGAFNEQFF	TGCGCCAGCAGCCCACTAGCGGGGGCCTTTAATGAGCAGTTCTTC
TRBV14	NA	TRBJ2-1	TRBD2	CASSQEALAGPGDEQFF	TGTGCCAGCAGCCAAGAAGCACTAGCGGGACCTGGGGATGAGCAGTTCTTC
TRBV7-7	once	TRBJ2-5	NA	CASSSTGPQETQYF	TGTGCCAGCAGCAGCACAGGGCCCCAAGAGACCCAGTACTTC
TRBV10-3	NA	TRBJ1-2	TRBD1	CADSRGASYGYTF	TGTGCCGACAGCAGGGGGGCAAGCTATGGCTACACCTTC
TRBV13	NA	TRBJ2-7	NA	CASSPGGRTPYEQYF	TGTGCCAGCAGCCCGGGGGGCAGGACCCCCTACGAGCAGTACTTC
TRBV27	NA	TRBJ1-1	NA	CASSLSSAMNTEAFF	TGTGCCAGCAGTTTATCGTCCGCTATGAACACTGAAGCTTTCTTT